This passage covers 23 T cell receptor beta chains from one sample sequenced in a study of shared clonotypes between healthy human individuals (dated by TCRdb to about 2020). CD8 naive samples consisted of CD45RO-negative cells that were positively selected for CCR7, yielding a CD45RA+CCR7+ population without TemRA cells. Library construction relied on the immunoSEQ multiplex PCR assay. The source is immuneACCESS, and TCRdb retained only in-frame sequences with V and J called. Part of the clones is not carried over; for the studies checked, unresolved V genes explain less than half of this, and the remainder is unexplained. The sample includes hundreds of thousands of clones, with more than 85% observed a single time. The ten largest clones capture approximately 25% of the sample. The sample taken for sequencing was naive CD8+ T cells sorted from blood. The intended sense of this specimen's cell subset or site label: CD45RA+CCR7+. The origin of the receptors is a man aged 25 to 40 in good health.

This clone was picked up many times. This chain links TRBV28 with TRBJ2-7; 9 bases agree with TRBD1. Germline V lookup: CDR1 MDHEN, CDR2 SYDVKM. Losses at the gene ends were 6 bases for V and 1 base for J; bases not matched to a gene: 10. This CDR3 has 16 residues. The CDR3 here is CASSSLTGGFSYEQYF. In DNA, the CDR3 is TGTGCCAGCAGCTCCCTGACAGGGGGGTTTTCCTACGAGCAGTACTTC.

The rearrangement links TRBV5-1 to TRBJ2-5; 10 bases fit TRBD1. Germline V gives CDR1 SGHRS, CDR2 YFSETQ. V shed 2 bases and J 0 bases; nucleotides not matched to a gene: 13. The CDR3 runs 19 residues. The CDR3 bases are TGCGCCAGCAGCTTCAACCTTAAGCGGGACAGGGGTTACCAAGAGACCCAGTACTTC. Translating it yields CASSFNLKRDRGYQETQYF.

The chain uses TRBV6-5 and TRBJ2-1; 10 bases fit TRBD2. CDR1 is MNHEY and CDR2 is SVGAGI in the germline V gene. CDR3 length equals 16 residues. V was clipped by 1 base and J by 2 bases; unmatched bases: 2. The CDR3 sequence: CASSYWLAGAYNEQFF. In DNA, the CDR3 is TGTGCCAGCAGTTACTGGCTAGCGGGAGCCTACAATGAGCAGTTCTTC.

The chain couples TRBV25-1 to TRBJ1-4; no clear D gene. This CDR3 has 15 residues. The germline CDR1 and CDR2 sequences are MGHDK and SYGVNS. The V gene lost 1 base and the J gene lost 0 bases, with 6 bases spanning the gap. CDR3 DNA: TGTGCCAGCAGTGAATTCTTCGCAACTAATGAAAAACTGTTTTTT. Encoded protein: CASSEFFATNEKLFF.

CDR3 sequence: CASSLYQARGDTQYF. Here the CDR3 DNA reads TGCGCCAGCAGCCTTTACCAGGCCAGGGGGGACACCCAGTACTTC. V usage is TRBV4-1 and J usage is TRBJ2-5, with D maybe TRBD1 (7 bases). The V end was cut by 4 bases, the J end by 8 bases, with 20 bases between. The CDR3 contains 15 residues. Germline V lookup: CDR1 MGHRA, CDR2 YSYEKL.

The V gene is TRBV4-1, the J gene TRBJ1-1, with D perhaps matching TRBD1 (5 bases). The CDR3 contains 14 residues. Germline CDR1 MGHRA, CDR2 YSYEKL. V gave up 4 bases and J gave up 6 bases, with 15 bases separating them. This chain's CDR3 is CASSLPRGKAEAFF. Here the CDR3 DNA reads TGCGCCAGCAGCCTACCGAGGGGTAAGGCTGAAGCTTTCTTT.

CDR3 DNA: TGTGCCAGTAGGGAGGCAGACCTTAACACCGGGGAGCTGTTTTTT. It encodes CASREADLNTGELFF. The V call is TRBV19, the J call TRBJ2-2; D is perhaps TRBD2 (5 bases). CDR3 length equals 15 residues. Germline CDR1 and CDR2: LNHDA and SQIVND (reference sequence). Deletions cut 6 bases from V and 2 bases from J, with 13 bases between.

The CDR3 DNA is TGTGCCAGTAGTATAGGAGCGGGGCTCAATGAGCAGTTCTTC. It yields the protein CASSIGAGLNEQFF. The V call is TRBV19, the J call TRBJ2-1, with TRBD2 matching 7 bases. This CDR3 has 14 residues. The germline V gene has CDR1 LNHDA and CDR2 SQIVND (reference sequence). The trim removed 1 base at V and 6 bases at J, leaving 3 bases unmatched.

This clone came up a few times. This chain links TRBV28 with TRBJ2-7; either TRBD1 or TRBD2 may fit D (5 bases each). V gave up 5 bases and J gave up 3 bases, with 14 bases separating them. Germline assignment: CDR1 MDHEN and CDR2 SYDVKM. The CDR3 extends over 14 amino acids. CDR3 sequence (DNA): TGTGCCAGCAGTGGGGACGACTCCTACTACGAGCAGTACTTC. Amino acid sequence: CASSGDDSYYEQYF.

The chain recombines TRBV25-1 with TRBJ2-7; D is undetermined. The CDR3 has 13 residues. Trimming pared 3 bases from V and 3 bases from J, leaving 9 bases between. Germline CDR1 is MGHDK and CDR2 is SYGVNS. CDR3 region: CASSDSQHYEQYF. Here the CDR3 DNA reads TGTGCCAGCAGTGACTCACAGCACTACGAGCAGTACTTC.

The gene calls are TRBV5-4 and TRBJ2-7, with 14 bases fitting TRBD2. Germline CDR1 SGHNT, CDR2 YYREEE (reference sequence). The CDR3 spans 14 residues. V lost 4 bases and J lost 6; bases outside the gene matches: 3. CDR3 in amino acids: CASSPGLAGAEQYF. The CDR3 DNA sequence: TGTGCCAGCAGCCCGGGACTAGCGGGAGCCGAGCAGTACTTC.

The chain joins TRBV7-6 to TRBJ2-7; D perhaps matches TRBD2 (5 bases). The V gene lost 0 bases and the J gene lost 3 bases, with 9 bases spanning the gap. The CDR3 totals 14 residues. The V gene's germline CDR1 is SGHVS and CDR2 FNYEAQ. CDR3 sequence: CASSLAAEHYEQYF. CDR3 bases: TGTGCCAGCAGCTTAGCAGCGGAGCACTACGAGCAGTACTTC.

The rearrangement joins TRBV14 to TRBJ2-3; 8 bases match TRBD2. From germline, CDR1 is SGHDN and CDR2 FVKESK. The CDR3 contains 17 residues. Germline trimming cut 6 bases from V and 0 bases from J; bases unmatched to any gene: 11. The CDR3 DNA is TGTGCCAGCAGTCCAGGGTTACTAGCGGCTAGCACAGATACGCAGTATTTT. This sequence encodes CASSPGLLAASTDTQYF.

This chain uses TRBV2 with TRBJ2-5; the match to TRBD2 covers 11 bases. Germline assignment: CDR1 SNHLY and CDR2 FYNNEI. The V and J ends lost 3 bases and 4 bases, in that order; junction bases with no gene match: 10. The CDR3 runs 17 residues. CDR3 coding DNA: TGTGCCAGCAGTGAGCTGGGACTAGCGGAGATATTAGAGACCCAGTACTTC. Residues: CASSELGLAEILETQYF.

The rearrangement joins TRBV5-5 to TRBJ2-7; D possibly corresponds to TRBD2 (5 bases). Trimming shortened V by 3 bases and J by 3 bases, and 16 bases separated the two germline ends. The CDR3 is 15 residues long. Germline values: CDR1 SGHKS, CDR2 YYEKEE (reference sequence). This CDR3 reads CASSYDGIYNYEQYF. Written as DNA, the CDR3 is TGTGCCAGCAGCTACGACGGGATCTATAACTACGAGCAGTACTTC. Full variable domain (outside the CDR3, taken from reference TRBV5-5 and TRBJ2-7): DAGVTQSPTHLIKTRGQQVTLRCSPISGHKSVSWYQQVLGQGPQFIFQYYEKEERGRGNFPDRFSARQFPNYSSELNVNALLLGDSALYLCASSYDGIYNYEQYFGPGTRLTVT.

The rearrangement links TRBV29-1 to TRBJ2-7; no reliable D call. The germline V and J ends were trimmed by 2 bases and 0 bases, with 11 bases remaining between them. The length of the CDR3 is 14 residues. The germline V gene has CDR1 SQVTM and CDR2 ANQGSEA. The CDR3 region is CSVELGQSSYEQYF. Written as DNA, the CDR3 is TGCAGCGTTGAATTAGGGCAGAGCTCCTACGAGCAGTACTTC.

V usage is TRBV7-9 and J usage is TRBJ2-7, with TRBD2 matching 10 bases. Per germline, CDR1 SEHNR and CDR2 FQNEAQ (reference sequence). This CDR3 has 15 residues. Losses at the gene ends were 7 bases for V and 5 bases for J; bases not matched to a gene: 11. The DNA of the CDR3 is TGTGCCAGCACCCCGGTGGGGCTAGCGGGAGACGAGCAGTACTTC. This encodes CASTPVGLAGDEQYF.

This clone was counted a single time. This chain connects TRBV11-2 to TRBJ2-5; D gene unclear. Germline V gives CDR1 SGHAT, CDR2 FQNNGV. The V end lost 6 bases, the J end lost 7 bases, and 27 bases lay between the germline ends. This CDR3 region has 17 residues. DNA for the CDR3: TGTGCCAGCAGTCAACCGTCCTGGGGTCGGAATCTTGGGACCCAGTACTTC. This encodes CASSQPSWGRNLGTQYF.

The CDR3 region has the DNA TGTGCCAGCACGATAGGACAGGGAATCAGCAATCAGCCCCAGCATTTT. Its translation is CASTIGQGISNQPQHF. This chain uses TRBV28 with TRBJ1-5, with 8 bases matching TRBD1. This CDR3 has 16 residues. Germline-derived CDR1 and CDR2 are MDHEN and SYDVKM. Losses at the gene ends were 7 bases for V and 1 base for J; bases not matched to a gene: 9.

The chain joins TRBV29-1 to TRBJ2-7, with TRBD2 as a possible D gene (5 bases). Trimming stripped 2 bases from V and 4 bases from J, with 18 bases between. Per germline, CDR1 SQVTM and CDR2 ANQGSEA. This CDR3 has 15 residues. CDR3 DNA sequence: TGCAGCGTTGAAACCCCCACTAGTCGGGGTTACGAGCAGTACTTC. Translation: CSVETPTSRGYEQYF.

The V call is TRBV2, the J call TRBJ1-1, with no clear D. The CDR3 is 12 residues long. Germline V lookup: CDR1 SNHLY, CDR2 FYNNEI. The V and J ends lost 6 bases and 2 bases respectively, with 7 bases between them. CDR3 residues: CASSIINTEAFF. CDR3 coding DNA: TGTGCCAGCAGCATAATTAACACTGAAGCTTTCTTT.

The chain joins TRBV2 to TRBJ2-4; D is perhaps TRBD1 (5 bases). CDR1 is SNHLY and CDR2 is FYNNEI in the germline V gene. V lost 8 bases to trimming and J lost 15 bases, with 17 bases between them. The CDR3 extends over 11 amino acids. The CDR3 is CASLTQGILYF. The CDR3 nucleotides read TGTGCCAGCTTAACGCAGGGTATCTTGTACTTC.

The V and J genes are TRBV19 and TRBJ1-5, with TRBD1 matching over 8 bases. V shed 4 bases, J shed 2 bases, and the junction held 7 bases outside the gene matches. The CDR3 consists of 16 residues. Per the germline V gene, CDR1 is LNHDA and CDR2 is SQIVND (reference sequence). CDR3 DNA sequence: TGTGCCAGTAGTACTAGACAGGGGTTCGGCAATCAGCCCCAGCATTTT. It yields the protein CASSTRQGFGNQPQHF.